Listed below are T cell receptor beta chains from one sample, sequenced in a study of CXCR3-negative and CXCR3-positive naive CD8 T cells. TCRdb reprocessed the 5' RACE reads and reports one entry per CDR3 protein, with no DNA. This sample's table reports thousands of distinct CDR3 sequences. The sequenced material came from naive CXCR3- CD8+ T cells from blood. The receptors were gathered from a human donor in good health. Some clones in this sample may be carry-over from other donors' samples. The CDR3 runs from the conserved cysteine through the conserved F or W. Not all rows give a size; the values are once, few, many and, for expanded clones, a class.

j_call clone_size v_call cdr3_aa
TRBJ2-7 NA TRBV29-1 CSVEESDSPYEQYF
TRBJ2-5 NA TRBV13 CASSRAVGGKEETQYF
TRBJ2-1 medium-sized TRBV7-6 CASSLGAGGPNEQFF
TRBJ1-1 NA TRBV7-9 CASSWTVNTEAFF
TRBJ2-3 medium-sized TRBV9 CASSAPGQTDTQYF
TRBJ2-7 medium-sized TRBV5-1 CASSSGISYEQYF
TRBJ1-1 medium-sized TRBV6-6 CASSYYPTGEMNTEAFF
TRBJ1-1 NA TRBV30 CALSPWETEAFF
TRBJ2-1 medium-sized TRBV20-1 CSAPGWIAGFNEQFF
TRBJ2-3 NA TRBV5-5 CASMSGYTDTQYF
TRBJ2-4 NA TRBV11-2 CASSLVRGISKNIQYF
TRBJ1-1 medium-sized TRBV29-1 CSVKFTGTNTEAFF
TRBJ1-5 medium-sized TRBV12-3/TRBV12-4 CASREGTGNQPQHF
TRBJ2-5 NA TRBV20-1 CSARARLAGEETQYF
TRBJ2-2 NA TRBV7-9 CASSLSAGELFF
TRBJ1-2 NA TRBV25-1 CASSEGTIFNYGYTF
TRBJ2-1 NA TRBV29-1 CSVLGTSESFNYNEQFF
TRBJ2-7 NA TRBV20-1 CSARDGYSYEQYF
TRBJ1-1 medium-sized TRBV29-1 CSVETGPKDTEAFF
TRBJ2-7 NA TRBV5-1 CASSLAGVPYEQYF
TRBJ2-7 medium-sized TRBV4-2 CASSQDRRGYEQYF
TRBJ1-1 NA TRBV7-9 CASSFAGSSTEAFF
TRBJ2-7 medium-sized TRBV15 CATSRYPGPHQYF